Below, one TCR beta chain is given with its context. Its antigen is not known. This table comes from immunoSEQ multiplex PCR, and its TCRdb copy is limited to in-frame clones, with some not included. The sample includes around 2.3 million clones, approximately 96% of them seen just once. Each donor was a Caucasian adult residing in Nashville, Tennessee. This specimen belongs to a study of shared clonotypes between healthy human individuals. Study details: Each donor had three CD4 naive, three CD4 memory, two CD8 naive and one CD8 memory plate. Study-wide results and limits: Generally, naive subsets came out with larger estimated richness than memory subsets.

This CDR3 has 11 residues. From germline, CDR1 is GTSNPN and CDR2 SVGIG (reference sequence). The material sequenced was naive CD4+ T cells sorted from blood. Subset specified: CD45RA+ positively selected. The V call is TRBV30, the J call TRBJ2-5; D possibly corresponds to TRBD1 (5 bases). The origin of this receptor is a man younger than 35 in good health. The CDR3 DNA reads TGTGCGTCTCAGGGACAAGAGACCCAGTACTTC. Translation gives CASQGQETQYF.